The clone carrying this T cell receptor beta chain was observed a handful of times. Its antigen is undetermined. The CDR3 is 14 amino acids. The germline V and J ends were trimmed by 6 bases and 6 bases, with 17 bases remaining between them. These data come from a study of response to subunit inactivated influenza vaccine. TCRdb ran MiXCR on the RT-PCR reads and lists one entry per CDR3 protein. The profile covers roughly 710,000 distinct CDR3 sequences, with 14% appearing a single time and about 7.4% taken by the ten largest. Points from the study as a whole: Few new T cells, the authors suggested, are recruited by each seasonal influenza vaccination.

The source material was PBMCs from blood, sampled about 14 days before vaccination. The chain combines TRBV12-3 or TRBV12-4 with TRBJ1-1; possible D gene TRBD1, 6 bases. The sequence derives from a man between 50 and 59 years old who received an inactivated influenza vaccine. The DNA for the CDR3 is TGTGCCAGCAGCCGTTTACAGGGTACGGCTGAAGCTTTCTTT. Translating it yields CASSRLQGTAEAFF.